This T cell receptor (beta chain) was observed in a study of shared T cell receptors in the human thymus. Produced via immunoSEQ multiplex PCR; TCRdb's table is partial and in-frame only. This repertoire shows hundreds of thousands of clones, approximately 87% found once; its top ten account for 0.0094%. There are 15 residues in the CDR3. J gave up 4 bases and V 7 bases, and 10 bases lay outside the gene matches. The germline gives CDR1 MDHEN, CDR2 SYDVKM. The sample was also linked to a second study, of human thymus T cells. That study reports: Donation was from healthy Finnish infants who were having corrective surgery that addressed congenital heart defects. Thymic resections from corrective heart surgery supplied the tissue.

The sample comprised thymocytes. The receptor was derived from a boy under two years old with a congenital heart defect. The genes are TRBV28 and TRBJ1-2; 9 nucleotides align to TRBD1. The CDR3 protein is CASKPQGAHFYGYTF. DNA for the CDR3: TGTGCCAGCAAGCCACAGGGGGCTCACTTCTATGGCTACACCTTC.